This T cell receptor (beta chain) appears in the sequencing data of a study of human T cells and chemical hapten exposure. Overall study: Per-sample TCR yields varied mainly from small pooled library volume differences. General study points: The donor cohort had alopecia, so its immune response may not match that of healthy people. TCRs whose frequency exceeded 1 in 1000 remained the same following DPC sensitization.

Source study methods: Counting gave a median of approximately 96,000 TCRs per sample, with values ranging from about 23,224 to 700,000. One entry per CDR3 protein, called by TCRdb with MiXCR from the RACE reads. The V and J calls and clone size are TCRdb's, not the authors'. The table lists more than 300,000 distinct CDR3 sequences, about 5.1% of them singletons, with just over 2.5% in the top ten. Details on this clonotype: Its antigen is currently unknown.

Trimming left V 0 bases short and J 8 bases short, with 14 bases between. Per the germline V gene, CDR1 is SGDLS and CDR2 is YYNGEE. The CDR3 spans 14 residues. Time point of the sample: pre-sensitization, week 0. Noted treatment: therapeutic diphenylcyclopropenone sensitization with weekly scalp DPC. This sample comprised whole blood, obtained in connection with sensitization to the hapten diphenylcyclopropenone (DPC). The chain links TRBV9 to TRBJ1-2; a possible D gene is TRBD1 (5 bases). The TCR was taken from a woman aged 45 to 65 with alopecia areata. Some clones in this sample may be carry-over from other donors' samples. Written as DNA, the CDR3 is TGTGCCAGCAGCGTAGGGGACGGGACGGAGGGCTACACCTTC. This translates into CASSVGDGTEGYTF.